These T cell receptor beta chains were read from a single sample in a study of blood T cell repertoires in COVID-19. Measured with immunoSEQ multiplex PCR; TCRdb has only the in-frame clones, and not every one. In the table there are around 100,000 clones, about nine tenths of which are singletons. The sample comprised peripheral blood. These receptors all stem from an elderly woman in a cohort sampled during active COVID-19. Both conserved end residues are part of each CDR3. The D gene is left open where the match is weak. Size is stated for part of the rows, as once, few or many counts, or as a class when the clone is expanded.

d_gene: TRBD2
j_gene: TRBJ2-7
abundance: once
v_gene: TRBV3-1/TRBV3-2
CDR3nt: TGTGCCAGCAGCCAAGATCGGGCAAGGACTAGCGGGTCCTACGAGCAGTACTTC
CDR3aa: CASSQDRARTSGSYEQYF

d_gene: -
j_gene: TRBJ1-1
abundance: once
v_gene: TRBV18
CDR3nt: TGTGCCAGCTCACCCGGTCAGGGAAACACTGAAGCTTTCTTT
CDR3aa: CASSPGQGNTEAFF

d_gene: -
j_gene: TRBJ1-6
abundance: -
v_gene: TRBV4-1
CDR3nt: TGCGCCAGCAGCCAAGATTGGGAGGGATCACCCCTCCACTTT
CDR3aa: CASSQDWEGSPLHF

d_gene: -
j_gene: TRBJ2-7
abundance: -
v_gene: TRBV6-2/TRBV6-3
CDR3nt: TGTGCCAGCAGTTACTCGAGCCAGGGGTCCTACGAGCAGTACTTC
CDR3aa: CASSYSSQGSYEQYF

d_gene: TRBD1
j_gene: TRBJ1-3
abundance: once
v_gene: TRBV7-6
CDR3nt: TGTGCCAGCAGCTTAGGATCTGGACAGGGACGAGGGGGAAACACCATATATTTT
CDR3aa: CASSLGSGQGRGGNTIYF

d_gene: TRBD1
j_gene: TRBJ2-1
abundance: -
v_gene: TRBV6-1
CDR3nt: TGTGCCAGCAGTGAAGGGTGGAACAGGGGATACAATGAGCAGTTCTTC
CDR3aa: CASSEGWNRGYNEQFF

d_gene: TRBD2
j_gene: TRBJ2-1
abundance: -
v_gene: TRBV24-1
CDR3nt: TGTGCCACCAGTGATTTGACTAGCGGGAGCGGGAATGAGCAGTTCTTC
CDR3aa: CATSDLTSGSGNEQFF

d_gene: -
j_gene: TRBJ2-2
abundance: -
v_gene: TRBV11-2
CDR3nt: TGTGCCAGCAGCTCCCTTAGCATTGGCGGGGAGCTGTTTTTT
CDR3aa: CASSSLSIGGELFF

d_gene: -
j_gene: TRBJ1-4
abundance: -
v_gene: TRBV29-1
CDR3nt: TGCAGCGTCCTGGACACCTCTCGGGAAAAACTGTTTTTT
CDR3aa: CSVLDTSREKLFF

d_gene: -
j_gene: TRBJ1-4
abundance: -
v_gene: TRBV28
CDR3nt: TGTGCCAGCAGTTTAGGGCGGGATGAAAAACTGTTTTTT
CDR3aa: CASSLGRDEKLFF

d_gene: -
j_gene: TRBJ2-3
abundance: -
v_gene: TRBV12-5
CDR3nt: TGTGCTAGTGGTACCCCGCGCAGGGGCGGGTCAGATACGCAGTATTTT
CDR3aa: CASGTPRRGGSDTQYF

d_gene: -
j_gene: TRBJ1-5
abundance: -
v_gene: TRBV6-6
CDR3nt: TGTGCCAGCACCCAACAGGGAGGGGTCAATCAGCCCCAGCATTTT
CDR3aa: CASTQQGGVNQPQHF

d_gene: -
j_gene: TRBJ2-1
abundance: -
v_gene: TRBV11-2
CDR3nt: TGTGCCAGCAGCTTAGTTTTGCGGGATACGTTCTTC
CDR3aa: CASSLVLRDTFF

d_gene: -
j_gene: TRBJ2-7
abundance: few
v_gene: TRBV6-1
CDR3nt: TGTGCCAGCAGTGAACTAATGACAGGAACCTACGAGCAGTACTTC
CDR3aa: CASSELMTGTYEQYF

d_gene: -
j_gene: TRBJ2-4
abundance: -
v_gene: TRBV18
CDR3nt: TGTGCCAGCTCGTCAGGGGAGGGCTACAAAAACATTCAGTACTTC
CDR3aa: CASSSGEGYKNIQYF

d_gene: TRBD2
j_gene: TRBJ2-1
abundance: -
v_gene: TRBV27
CDR3nt: TGTGCCAGCAGGGGCCTAGCAGTTTCTCGACTAGCGGGAGGGCCGAAGCAGTTCTTC
CDR3aa: CASRGLAVSRLAGGPKQFF

d_gene: -
j_gene: TRBJ1-2
abundance: -
v_gene: TRBV7-2
CDR3nt: TGTGCCAGCAGCTTAGAGACAGGAGCTAACTATGGCTACACCTTC
CDR3aa: CASSLETGANYGYTF

d_gene: -
j_gene: TRBJ1-5
abundance: -
v_gene: TRBV6-5
CDR3nt: TGTGCCACCCGGGCCCCCGGGGGCAATCAGCCCCAGCATTTT
CDR3aa: CATRAPGGNQPQHF

d_gene: TRBD2
j_gene: TRBJ2-2
abundance: once
v_gene: TRBV2
CDR3nt: TGTGCCAGCAGTGAAGGGCTAGCGGGAGGCACCGGGGAGCTGTTTTTT
CDR3aa: CASSEGLAGGTGELFF

d_gene: TRBD2
j_gene: TRBJ2-7
abundance: -
v_gene: TRBV7-3
CDR3nt: TGTGCCAGCAGCTTAAGTCTAGCGGGGGCCACTTACGAGCAGTACTTC
CDR3aa: CASSLSLAGATYEQYF